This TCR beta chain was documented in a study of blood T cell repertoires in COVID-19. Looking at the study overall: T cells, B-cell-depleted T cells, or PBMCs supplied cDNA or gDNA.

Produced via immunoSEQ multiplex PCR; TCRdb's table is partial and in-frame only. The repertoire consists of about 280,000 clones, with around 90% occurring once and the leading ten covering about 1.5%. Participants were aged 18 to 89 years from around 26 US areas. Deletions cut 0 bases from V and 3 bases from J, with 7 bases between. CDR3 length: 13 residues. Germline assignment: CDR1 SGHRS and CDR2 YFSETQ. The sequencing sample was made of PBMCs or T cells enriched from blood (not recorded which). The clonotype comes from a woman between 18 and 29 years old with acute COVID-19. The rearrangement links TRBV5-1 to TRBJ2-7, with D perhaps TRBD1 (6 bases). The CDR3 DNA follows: TGCGCCAGCAGCTTGGGGGGGCGCTACGAGCAGTACTTC. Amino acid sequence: CASSLGGRYEQYF.